This is a list of T cell receptor beta chains from one sample in a study of blood T cell repertoires in COVID-19. The method was immunoSEQ multiplex PCR; TCRdb's version includes in-frame clones alone and lacks a portion of them. The table lists 200,000 to 250,000 clones, approximately 90% of them singletons. Sequencing input: peripheral blood. The origin of the receptors is a young man with COVID-19, enrolled during active disease. Each CDR3 is given with its conserved first and last residue. A D gene is named only where the DNA matches it firmly. Some rows mark clone size as missing; the rest say once, few, many or name a class of expanded clone.

.,TRBJ1-3,.,TRBV28,CASSFEPSSGNTIYF,TGTGCCAGCAGTTTCGAACCGAGCTCTGGAAACACCATATATTTT
.,TRBJ2-7,.,TRBV21-1,CASPNPGEQYF,TGTGCCAGCCCGAACCCCGGGGAGCAGTACTTC
.,TRBJ1-1,few,TRBV29-1,CSGQPGGRTEAFF,TGCAGCGGCCAACCGGGGGGGCGGACTGAAGCTTTCTTT
TRBD1,TRBJ1-5,.,TRBV19,CASSGTVNQPQHF,TGTGCCAGTAGTGGGACAGTAAATCAGCCCCAGCATTTT
.,TRBJ1-6,few,TRBV25-1,CASSSDSSYNSPLHF,TGTGCCAGCAGCTCTGACAGCTCCTATAATTCACCCCTCCACTTT
.,TRBJ1-1,.,TRBV5-1,CASSPGGRNTEAFF,TGCGCCAGCAGCCCCGGCGGCCGGAACACTGAAGCTTTCTTT
.,TRBJ1-2,.,TRBV7-3,CASSQNSNYGYTF,TGTGCCAGCAGCCAGAACAGTAACTATGGCTACACCTTC
TRBD2,TRBJ2-5,.,TRBV5-4,CASSGGLAGFGETQYF,TGTGCCAGCAGCGGGGGGCTAGCGGGTTTTGGGGAGACCCAGTACTTC
TRBD2,TRBJ2-2,.,TRBV19,CASSRRESTGELFF,TGTGCCAGTTCTAGGCGGGAGTCCACCGGGGAGCTGTTTTTT
.,TRBJ2-1,.,TRBV29-1,CSVDLAGDGAYNEQFF,TGCAGCGTTGATCTGGCAGGGGACGGAGCCTACAATGAGCAGTTCTTC
.,TRBJ1-1,.,TRBV19,CASRAAGGSITEAFF,TGTGCCAGTAGGGCGGCGGGGGGGTCTATCACTGAAGCTTTCTTT
.,TRBJ2-4,.,TRBV7-9,CASSLGGGMPTLAKNIQYF,TGTGCCAGCAGCTTAGGGGGCGGGATGCCAACCCTAGCCAAAAACATTCAGTACTTC
.,TRBJ2-7,.,TRBV18,CASSQTRESYEQYF,TGTGCCAGCTCCCAGACACGGGAGAGCTACGAGCAGTACTTC
.,TRBJ2-2,.,TRBV21-1,CASIVSGTSTGELFF,TGTGCCAGCATCGTATCCGGGACTTCGACCGGGGAGCTGTTTTTT
TRBD2,TRBJ2-2,few,TRBV7-2,CASSLGRGTGELFF,TGTGCCAGCAGCTTAGGGCGGGGGACCGGGGAGCTGTTTTTT
.,TRBJ1-1,once,TRBV7-3,CASSLNSAGTTEAFF,TGTGCCAGCAGCTTAAATTCGGCGGGAACCACTGAAGCTTTCTTT
TRBD1,TRBJ2-1,.,TRBV29-1,CSVERGQGGTNEQFF,TGCAGCGTTGAACGGGGACAGGGAGGAACCAATGAGCAGTTCTTC
.,TRBJ2-7,.,TRBV7-2,CASSLGTAGGYEQYF,TGTGCCAGCAGCTTAGGGACGGCGGGCGGTTACGAGCAGTACTTC
TRBD2,TRBJ2-1,.,TRBV6-2/TRBV6-3,CASSPASGGDPNEQFF,TGTGCCAGCAGTCCCGCTAGCGGGGGGGACCCGAATGAGCAGTTCTTC
TRBD2,TRBJ2-1,.,TRBV7-9,CASSLARTSGKYNEQFF,TGTGCCAGCAGCTTAGCAAGGACTAGCGGTAAATACAATGAGCAGTTCTTC
TRBD1,TRBJ1-2,.,TRBV5-8,CASSLPGQGPRLGGYTF,TGTGCCAGCAGCCTGCCGGGACAGGGGCCTAGGCTTGGGGGCTACACCTTC
.,TRBJ1-2,.,TRBV4-3,CASSQDDGYTF,TGCGCCAGCAGCCAAGACGATGGCTACACCTTC
.,TRBJ1-6,.,TRBV15,CATSRPRQGSSYNSPLHF,TGTGCCACCAGCAGGCCACGCCAGGGGAGCTCCTATAATTCACCCCTCCACTTT
.,TRBJ2-7,.,TRBV12-3/TRBV12-4,CASSRLGYEQYF,TGTGCCAGCAGTCGCCTAGGCTACGAGCAGTACTTC
.,TRBJ2-1,.,TRBV2,CASSGYNEQFF,TGTGCCAGCAGTGGCTATAATGAGCAGTTCTTC
.,TRBJ2-7,.,TRBV15,CATSRVGEQYF,TGTGCCACCAGCAGAGTCGGGGAGCAGTACTTC
.,TRBJ1-1,.,TRBV7-9,CASSLTVGGTEAFF,TGTGCCAGCAGCTTAACCGTAGGAGGTACTGAAGCTTTCTTT
TRBD1,TRBJ1-5,once,TRBV9,CASSEQGVYNQPQHF,TGTGCCAGCAGCGAACAGGGGGTCTACAATCAGCCCCAGCATTTT
TRBD1,TRBJ1-2,.,TRBV7-9,CASSLDRGGLPNYGYTF,TGTGCCAGCAGCTTGGACAGGGGAGGATTACCTAACTATGGCTACACCTTC
TRBD1,TRBJ2-2,.,TRBV5-1,CASSEQGVFTGELFF,TGCGCCAGCAGCGAGCAGGGGGTGTTCACCGGGGAGCTGTTTTTT
TRBD1,TRBJ1-3,.,TRBV4-1,CASSQALRQGYHSGNTIYF,TGCGCCAGCAGCCAAGCCCTCCGACAGGGCTACCACTCTGGAAACACCATATATTTT
TRBD2,TRBJ2-7,.,TRBV6-4,CASSDSRRERDEQYF,TGTGCCAGCAGTGACTCCAGGCGGGAGAGGGACGAGCAGTACTTC